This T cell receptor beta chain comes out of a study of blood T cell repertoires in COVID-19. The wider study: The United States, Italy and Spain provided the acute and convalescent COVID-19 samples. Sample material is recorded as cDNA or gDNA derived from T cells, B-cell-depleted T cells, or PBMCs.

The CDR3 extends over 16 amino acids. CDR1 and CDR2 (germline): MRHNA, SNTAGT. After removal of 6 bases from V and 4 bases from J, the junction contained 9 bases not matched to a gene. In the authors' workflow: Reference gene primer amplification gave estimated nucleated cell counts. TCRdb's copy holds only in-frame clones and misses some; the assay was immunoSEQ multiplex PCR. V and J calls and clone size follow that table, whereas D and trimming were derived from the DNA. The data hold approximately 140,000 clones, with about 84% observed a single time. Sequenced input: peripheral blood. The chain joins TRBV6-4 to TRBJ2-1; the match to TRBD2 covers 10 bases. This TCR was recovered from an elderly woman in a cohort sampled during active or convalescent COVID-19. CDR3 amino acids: CASRVLLAGQYNEQFF. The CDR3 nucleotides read TGTGCCAGCAGGGTATTACTAGCGGGGCAGTACAATGAGCAGTTCTTC.